The 9 T cell receptor beta chains below come from one sample, sequenced in a study of blood T cells in healthy people across ages. Primed by a sample-barcoded 5' primer and a J-beta primer mix, a second PCR proceeded for 7 to 11 cycles. TCRdb re-derived calls from the 5' RACE reads in MiXCR, one entry per CDR3 protein. The data contain around 800,000 distinct CDR3 sequences, about 47% of them singletons. Sequences were obtained from blood. The receptors originated from a man older than 75 in good health.

The rearrangement joins TRBV5-1 to TRBJ2-1; TRBD2 agrees at 11 bases. This CDR3 region has 16 residues. The ends lost 2 bases at V and 6 bases at J; junction bases unmatched: 7. CDR1 and CDR2 from the germline V gene are SGHRS and YFSETQ. CDR3 residues: CASSFLTSGVSNEQFF. As DNA, the CDR3 is TGCGCCAGCAGCTTTTTGACTAGCGGGGTGTCCAATGAGCAGTTCTTC. The variable domain in full, with the rest retrieved from reference TRBV5-1 and TRBJ2-1, is KAGVTQTPRYLIKTRGQQVTLSCSPISGHRSVSWYQQTPGQGLQFLFEYFSETQRNKGNFPGRFSGRQFSNSRSEMNVSTLELGDSALYLCASSFLTSGVSNEQFFGPGTRLTVL.

For this clonotype: This sequence may be a read error, since a much larger clone differs from it by one base. The chain joins TRBV12-3 or TRBV12-4 to TRBJ2-4, with D perhaps TRBD2 (5 bases). The germline V and J ends were trimmed by 6 bases and 0 bases, with 12 bases remaining between them. This CDR3 is built from 15 residues. The CDR3 loop is CASRPRAAAKNIQYF. The CDR3 DNA sequence: TGTGCCAGCAGGCCTAGAGCGGCAGCCAAAAACATTCAGTACTTC.

There are a few counts of this clonotype. The chain uses TRBV29-1 and TRBJ2-5, with D possibly TRBD1 on 6 matching bases. CDR3 length: 14 amino acids. V was cut by 1 base and J by 5 bases, with 14 bases left in between. Germline V gene sequence: CDR1 SQVTM, CDR2 ANQGSEA. In DNA form, the CDR3 reads TGCAGCGTTGAAGGAGACAGGCCAAGGGAGACCCAGTACTTC. Amino acids: CSVEGDRPRETQYF.

This clonotype has just a few counts. The V and J genes are TRBV14 and TRBJ1-2, with D unclear. This CDR3 is built from 13 residues. Germline assignment: CDR1 SGHDN and CDR2 FVKESK. Trimming took 0 bases from V and 4 from J, leaving 6 bases between them. CDR3 coding DNA: TGTGCCAGCAGCCAAGACCAGATCTATGGCTACACCTTC. Residues: CASSQDQIYGYTF.

The rearrangement links TRBV28 to TRBJ2-7, with D tentatively TRBD1 or TRBD2 (5 bases each). The CDR3 runs to 14 residues. CDR1 MDHEN and CDR2 SYDVKM come from the germline V gene. Trimming left V 5 bases short and J 10 bases short, with 21 bases between. DNA of the CDR3: TGTGCCAGCAGTAAAATGGATATTGGTTGGGACCAGTACTTC. It encodes CASSKMDIGWDQYF.

The V and J genes are TRBV4-3 and TRBJ2-1; D is uncertain. The CDR3 runs 13 residues. The germline CDR1 and CDR2 sequences are LGHNA and YSLEER. V lost 0 bases and J 8 bases, leaving 8 bases between the germline ends. The CDR3 nucleotides are TGCGCCAGCAGCCAAGACCGAAACGATGAGCAGTTCTTC. As protein: CASSQDRNDEQFF.

V gene TRBV7-3 combines with J gene TRBJ2-3, with D unresolved. Germline assignment: CDR1 SGHTA and CDR2 FQGTGA. The CDR3 has 15 residues. Trimming took off 5 bases at V and 1 base at J, with 13 bases between the two ends. CDR3 DNA sequence: TGTGCCAGCAGCCCTACACACGTCCGCACAGATACGCAGTATTTT. It translates to CASSPTHVRTDTQYF.

This clonotype turned up a few times. The chain has TRBV24-1 and TRBJ2-1, with 13 nucleotides matching TRBD2. Germline V gene lookup returns CDR1 KGHDR and CDR2 SFDVKD. J was trimmed by 6 bases and V by 3 bases; bases with no gene match: 4. This CDR3 spans 16 amino acids. The DNA of the CDR3 is TGTGCCACCAGTGATCTACTAGCGGGAGGGTTCAATGAGCAGTTCTTC. Translated, it gives CATSDLLAGGFNEQFF.

This CDR3 is CSGKLANPTDTQYF. CDR3 in DNA: TGCAGCGGTAAACTAGCTAATCCTACAGATACGCAGTATTTT. This chain links TRBV29-1 with TRBJ2-3; D might be TRBD2 (6 bases). CDR3 length: 14 residues. Trimming left V 7 bases short and J 3 bases short, with 17 bases between. CDR1 and CDR2 (germline): SQVTM, ANQGSEA.